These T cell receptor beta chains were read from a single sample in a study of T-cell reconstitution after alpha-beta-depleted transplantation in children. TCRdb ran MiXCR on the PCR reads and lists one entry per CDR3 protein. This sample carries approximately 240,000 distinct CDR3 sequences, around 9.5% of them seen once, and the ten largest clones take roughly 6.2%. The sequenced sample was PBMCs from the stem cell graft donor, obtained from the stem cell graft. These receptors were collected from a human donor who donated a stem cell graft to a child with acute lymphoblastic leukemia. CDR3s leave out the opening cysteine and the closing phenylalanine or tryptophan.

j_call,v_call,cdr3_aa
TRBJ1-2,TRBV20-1,SAPTVNYGYT
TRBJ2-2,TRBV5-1,ASSLYGGPDTGELF
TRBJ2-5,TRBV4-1,ASSQDRSQRETQY
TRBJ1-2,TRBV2,ASSAGGEGGDGYT
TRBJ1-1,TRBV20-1,SATNPSWGLTEAF
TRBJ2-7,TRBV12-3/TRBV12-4,ASTRTAPSYEQY
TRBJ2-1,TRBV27,ASSSIRANEQF
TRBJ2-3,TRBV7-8,ASSLGVLRDTQY
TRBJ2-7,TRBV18,ASSRSGGAGFYEQY
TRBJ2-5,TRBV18,ASSPIGSYQETQY
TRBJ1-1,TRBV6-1,ASSGQTGANTEAF
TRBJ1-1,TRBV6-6,ASSPSGGTEAF
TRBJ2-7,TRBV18,ASSPDLDYEQY
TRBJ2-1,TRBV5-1,ASSLEGSSYNEQF
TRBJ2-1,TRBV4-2,ASSPRGGGGPIGNEQF
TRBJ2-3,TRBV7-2,ASSQSGAMDTQY
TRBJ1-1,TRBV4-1,ASSQEGSGNTEAF
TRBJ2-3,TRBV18,ASSPTSRTYTQY
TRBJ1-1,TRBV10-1,ASSESGGLRAF
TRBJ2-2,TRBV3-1,ASSPQRGGTGELF
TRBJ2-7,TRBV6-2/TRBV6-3,ASTRDKAYEQY
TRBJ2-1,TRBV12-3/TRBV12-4,ASSSGYNEQF
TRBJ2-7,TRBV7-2,ASSLAGERSYEQY
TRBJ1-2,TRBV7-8,ASSLQGYGYGYT
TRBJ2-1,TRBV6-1,ASRPRPPERNEQF
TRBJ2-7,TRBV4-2,ASSHGRNEQY
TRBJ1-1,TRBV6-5,ASSRDRGRDTEAF
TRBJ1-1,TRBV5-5,ASSLLRGAEAF
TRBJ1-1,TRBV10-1,ASSEVEGAGTEAF
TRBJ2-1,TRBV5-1,ASSLDTSSYNEQF
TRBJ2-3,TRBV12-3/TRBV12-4,ASSSMPRTDTQY
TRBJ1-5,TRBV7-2,ASSLVTGARGNQPQH
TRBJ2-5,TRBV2,ASSVPSLRSTSGGARQETQY
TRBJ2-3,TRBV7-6,ASSLVWVAGVTDTQY
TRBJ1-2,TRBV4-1,ASSSPLQSDGYT
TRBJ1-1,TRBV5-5,ASSFQGNTEAF
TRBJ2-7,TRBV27,ASSFYGQGSYEQY
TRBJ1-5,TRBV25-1,ASSVTGVRQPQH
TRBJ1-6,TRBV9,ASSTEGSRNSPLH
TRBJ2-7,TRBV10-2,ASSEQQESYEQY
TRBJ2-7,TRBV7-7,ASSLGGAHNEQY
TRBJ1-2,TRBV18,ASSPLEGASYGYT
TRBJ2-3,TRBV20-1,SARDRPGGTSGASPSTDTQY